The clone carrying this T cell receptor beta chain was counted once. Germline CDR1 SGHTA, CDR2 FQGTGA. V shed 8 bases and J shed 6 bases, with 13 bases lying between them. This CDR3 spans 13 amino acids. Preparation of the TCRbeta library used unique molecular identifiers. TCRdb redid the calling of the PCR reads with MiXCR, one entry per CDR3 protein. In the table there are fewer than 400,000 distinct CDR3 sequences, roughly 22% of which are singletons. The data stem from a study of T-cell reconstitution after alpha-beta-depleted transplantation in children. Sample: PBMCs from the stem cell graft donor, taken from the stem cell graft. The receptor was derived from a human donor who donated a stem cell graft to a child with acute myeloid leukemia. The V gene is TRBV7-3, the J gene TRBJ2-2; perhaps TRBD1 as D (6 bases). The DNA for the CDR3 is TGTGCCAGCTCCCGAGGGGGAGCCGGGGAGCTGTTTTTT. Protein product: CASSRGGAGELFF. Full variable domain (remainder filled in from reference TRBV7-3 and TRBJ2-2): GAGVSQTPSNKVTEKGKYVELRCDPISGHTALYWYRQSLGQGPEFLIYFQGTGAADDSGLPNDRFFAVRPEGSVSTLKIQRTERGDSAVYLCASSRGGAGELFFGEGSRLTVL.